This TCR beta chain was retrieved from a study of CD8+CD57+ T cells in acquired aplastic anemia. Across the whole study: Sorted CD4+ and CD8+ cells gave a mean 3.2 ug DNA, range roughly 0.19 to 27.4 ug. Study results and limitations: Controls and patients did not differ significantly in CD8+ Simpson's diversity. About 30 was the count of CD8+ CDR3 sequences that patients shared with controls.

Genomic DNA acted as the template from which TCR beta VDJ combination and CDR3 sequence profiling were carried out. TCRdb analysed the reads with MiXCR anew, one entry per CDR3 protein. The sample yields approximately 380,000 distinct CDR3 sequences, around 68% seen once. Concerning this clonotype itself: The antigen remains undetermined. The germline gene is not matched at one end of the junction; a read error may be the cause.

This sequence originates from a human donor in good health, serving as a control. Sequenced input: sorted CD4+, CD8+, or CD8+CD57+ T cells (not recorded which) from PBMCs.

CDR3 sequence: CASSWRGTDTQYF. Written as DNA, the CDR3 is TGTGCCAGCAGTTGGAGGGGAACAGATACGCAGTACTTT. The chain carries TRBV10-3 and TRBJ2-3; D may be TRBD2 (6 bases). Germline V gene data show CDR1 as ENHRY and CDR2 as SYGVKD. CDR3 length: 13 amino acids.